This T cell receptor (gamma chain) derives from a study of γδ T cells in repeated Plasmodium falciparum infection. Study details: Age- and gender-matched Australian children served as comparison for malaria-exposed Malian children. Timepoints: baseline, immediately before selected infections, and 21 days after every infection.

The sample holds a few counts of this clone. TCRdb pairs this DNA with a much larger clone's protein that differs at residue 11, likely a read error; the protein shown was translated from the DNA. Germline CDR1 and CDR2: GITISATS and ISYDGTV (reference sequence). The CDR3 runs to 13 residues. Gammadelta T cells were flow-sorted from PBMC into Vgamma9/Vdelta2+ and Vdelta2-negative populations for bulk analysis. TCRdb processed the multiplex PCR reads again with the CATT caller. The data contain around 27,000 gamma-chain clones, 1.4% of them singletons. The sequenced sample was gamma-delta T cells from blood. The sequence was obtained from a pool of human donors (malaria-infected and uninfected, not separated). No J gene was assigned, while the V gene was called as TRGV9. CDR3 in amino acids: CALWEEFRWFEIF. The CDR3 region has the DNA TGTGCCTTGTGGGAAGAATTCCGTTGGTTCGAGATATTT.